This passage covers 5 T cell receptor beta chains from one sample sequenced in a study of Graves' ophthalmopathy and Graves' hyperthyroidism. RNA served as the template for amplifying TCR beta CDR3 regions. HTBI primers were used in a first-round RT-PCR, which preceded a second-round multiplex PCR. TCRdb called the multiplex PCR reads again in MiXCR, with one record for every CDR3 protein. The sample carries under 800,000 distinct CDR3 sequences, 22% recorded once. The sequenced sample was peripheral blood. These receptors were collected from a woman between 18 and 29 years old with stable Graves' hyperthyroidism. Some clones in this sample may be carry-over from other donors' samples.

This clonotype was counted ten times or more. The chain uses TRBV9 and TRBJ2-5; 8 nucleotides line up with TRBD1. The trim removed 1 base at V and 2 bases at J, leaving 4 bases unmatched. Germline V gene data show CDR1 as SGDLS and CDR2 as YYNGEE. This CDR3 spans 15 amino acids. This chain's CDR3 is CASSVSGGLQETQYF. CDR3 DNA: TGTGCCAGCAGCGTATCAGGGGGCCTGCAAGAGACCCAGTACTTC.

This clonotype was counted at least ten times. The chain joins TRBV28 to TRBJ1-5; a possible D gene is TRBD1 (6 bases). Germline CDR1 MDHEN, CDR2 SYDVKM. The CDR3 totals 17 residues. V was cut by 4 bases and J by 3 bases, with 19 bases left in between. CDR3 region: CASSWGPWGADNQPQHF. CDR3 bases: TGTGCCAGCAGTTGGGGGCCATGGGGGGCCGACAATCAGCCCCAGCATTTT.

This clonotype has ten or more counts. The J gene is TRBJ1-2, the V gene TRBV6-5; D is perhaps TRBD1 (6 bases). Trimming pared 2 bases from V and 7 bases from J, leaving 8 bases between. The CDR3 is made up of 12 amino acids. Germline V gene data show CDR1 as MNHEY and CDR2 as SVGAGI. The CDR3 DNA reads TGTGCCAGCAGTTACCAGGGGACTGGCTACACCTTC. It encodes CASSYQGTGYTF.

This clonotype was observed at least ten times. The J gene is TRBJ1-5, the V gene TRBV6-5, with D tentatively TRBD1 (5 bases). From germline, CDR1 is MNHEY and CDR2 SVGAGI. This CDR3 contains 15 residues. The ends were cut back, 2 bases at V and 1 base at J, with 9 bases in the middle. The CDR3 sequence is CASSYVRDSNQPQHF. The CDR3 DNA follows: TGTGCCAGCAGTTACGTTCGGGACAGCAATCAGCCCCAGCATTTT.

This clonotype showed up many times. The chain joins TRBV25-1 to TRBJ1-6, with TRBD1 as a possible D gene (6 bases). Trimming removed 0 bases from V and 14 bases from J, with 17 bases in between. The CDR3 is 15 amino acids. CDR1 MGHDK and CDR2 SYGVNS come from the germline V gene. CDR3 sequence reads: CASSEYSGGGRALHF. CDR3 nucleotides: TGTGCCAGCAGTGAATACAGTGGGGGCGGGAGGGCCCTCCACTTT.